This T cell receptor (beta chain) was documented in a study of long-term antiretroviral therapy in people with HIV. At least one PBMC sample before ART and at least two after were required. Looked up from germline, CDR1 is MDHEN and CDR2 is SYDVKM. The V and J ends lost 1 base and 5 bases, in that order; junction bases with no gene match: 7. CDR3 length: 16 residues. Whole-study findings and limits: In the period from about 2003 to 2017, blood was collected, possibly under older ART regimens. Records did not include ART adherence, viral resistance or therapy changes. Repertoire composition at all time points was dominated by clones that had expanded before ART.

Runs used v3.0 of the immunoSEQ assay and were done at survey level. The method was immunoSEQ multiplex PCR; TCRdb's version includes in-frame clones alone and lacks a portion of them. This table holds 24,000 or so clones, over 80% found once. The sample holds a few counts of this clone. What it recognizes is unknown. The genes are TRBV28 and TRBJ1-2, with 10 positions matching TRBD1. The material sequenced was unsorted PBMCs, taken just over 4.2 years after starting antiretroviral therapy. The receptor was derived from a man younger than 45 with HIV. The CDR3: CASSLSTWGQGYGYTF. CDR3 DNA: TGTGCCAGCAGTTTATCCACCTGGGGACAGGGGTATGGCTACACCTTC.